The rows below give T cell receptor beta chains drawn from one sample of a study of healthy donors' naive CD4 and CD8 T cells. TCRdb re-derived calls from the reads in MiXCR, one entry per CDR3 protein. The repertoire holds about 180,000 distinct CDR3 sequences, with 65% to 75% as singletons. Sequenced: naive CD4+ and CD8+ T cells sorted from blood, pooled from several donors. These receptors were taken from a pool of human donors in good health; the sample pools cells from several healthy donors. Each CDR3 is given with its conserved first and last residue. Fields, in order: J gene, clone size, D gene, V gene, CDR3 DNA, CDR3 protein. The D gene is left open where the match is weak. Rows give clone size only sometimes, using once, few, many, or a class for an expanded clone.

j_gene: TRBJ2-6
abundance: -
d_gene: -
v_gene: TRBV29-1
CDR3nt: TGCAGCGTGTTCGGCCGTTACTCTGGGGCCAACGTCCTGACTTTC
CDR3aa: CSVFGRYSGANVLTF

j_gene: TRBJ2-7
abundance: once
d_gene: TRBD2
v_gene: TRBV6-2/TRBV6-3
CDR3nt: TGTGCCAGCAGTACCGGAGGAGCGGGGAACTCCTACGAGCAGTACTTC
CDR3aa: CASSTGGAGNSYEQYF

j_gene: TRBJ1-2
abundance: -
d_gene: -
v_gene: TRBV6-5
CDR3nt: TGTGCCAGCAGTTACTCAGGGCAGATCTATGGCTACACCTTC
CDR3aa: CASSYSGQIYGYTF

j_gene: TRBJ2-5
abundance: -
d_gene: -
v_gene: TRBV19
CDR3nt: TGTGCCAGTAGTATAGCTGGAGGGATGCAAGAGACCCAGTACTTC
CDR3aa: CASSIAGGMQETQYF

j_gene: TRBJ2-3
abundance: -
d_gene: -
v_gene: TRBV19
CDR3nt: TGTGCCAGTAAGGGTCGCTCTGGGAGCACAGATACGCAGTATTTT
CDR3aa: CASKGRSGSTDTQYF

j_gene: TRBJ2-5
abundance: -
d_gene: -
v_gene: TRBV24-1
CDR3nt: TGTGCCACCAGTGATCCACCCGGAGAGACCCAGTACTTC
CDR3aa: CATSDPPGETQYF

j_gene: TRBJ1-1
abundance: -
d_gene: -
v_gene: TRBV10-3
CDR3nt: TGTGCCATCAGTGCAGGGGACACTGAAGCTTTCTTT
CDR3aa: CAISAGDTEAFF

j_gene: TRBJ2-7
abundance: -
d_gene: TRBD2
v_gene: TRBV29-1
CDR3nt: TGCAGCGTTGTACTAGCGGGAGGCGAGCAGTACTTC
CDR3aa: CSVVLAGGEQYF

j_gene: TRBJ2-1
abundance: -
d_gene: -
v_gene: TRBV30
CDR3nt: TGTGCCTGGAGTGTCGGGCGGGACAACGACAATGAGCAGTTCTTC
CDR3aa: CAWSVGRDNDNEQFF

j_gene: TRBJ2-5
abundance: -
d_gene: -
v_gene: TRBV5-5
CDR3nt: TGTGCCAGCAGCTTATCCTCTCTACCGGCGGCGGAGACCCAGTACTTC
CDR3aa: CASSLSSLPAAETQYF

j_gene: TRBJ2-7
abundance: -
d_gene: TRBD1
v_gene: TRBV27
CDR3nt: TGTGCCAGCAGTTCTGGGACAGGGTGGCACGAGCAGTACTTC
CDR3aa: CASSSGTGWHEQYF

j_gene: TRBJ2-1
abundance: -
d_gene: -
v_gene: TRBV29-1
CDR3nt: TGCAGCGCCGGTGGGAGTTCCTACAATGAGCAGTTCTTC
CDR3aa: CSAGGSSYNEQFF

j_gene: TRBJ2-5
abundance: -
d_gene: -
v_gene: TRBV29-1
CDR3nt: TGCAGCGCCCTGGCGGGTTGGGAAGAGACCCAGTACTTC
CDR3aa: CSALAGWEETQYF

j_gene: TRBJ2-2
abundance: -
d_gene: -
v_gene: TRBV29-1
CDR3nt: TGCAGCGTTGATTTTGGGCTCGCGGCCACCGGGGAGCTGTTTTTT
CDR3aa: CSVDFGLAATGELFF

j_gene: TRBJ2-1
abundance: few
d_gene: TRBD1
v_gene: TRBV6-2/TRBV6-3
CDR3nt: TGTGCCAGCAGAACCGGGACAGGTATCAATGAGCAGTTCTTC
CDR3aa: CASRTGTGINEQFF

j_gene: TRBJ2-1
abundance: -
d_gene: -
v_gene: TRBV29-1
CDR3nt: TGCAGCGTTGAAGATCCCTCCTTACAGGTTCCGAGCAATGAGCAGTTCTTC
CDR3aa: CSVEDPSLQVPSNEQFF

j_gene: TRBJ2-3
abundance: once
d_gene: -
v_gene: TRBV29-1
CDR3nt: TGCAGCGTTGCATTGCGGCTAGTCACAGATACGCAGTATTTT
CDR3aa: CSVALRLVTDTQYF

j_gene: TRBJ2-1
abundance: -
d_gene: TRBD2
v_gene: TRBV27
CDR3nt: TGTGCCAGCATAGGGCGGGGGAGGAACAATGAGCAGTTCTTC
CDR3aa: CASIGRGRNNEQFF

j_gene: TRBJ2-1
abundance: -
d_gene: -
v_gene: TRBV2
CDR3nt: TGTGCCAGCGGCCCCGGACTTCACTCCTACAATGAGCAGTTCTTC
CDR3aa: CASGPGLHSYNEQFF

j_gene: TRBJ2-2
abundance: -
d_gene: -
v_gene: TRBV19
CDR3nt: TGTGCCAGTAGTATAAGCGTGAACACCGGGGAGCTGTTTTTT
CDR3aa: CASSISVNTGELFF

j_gene: TRBJ1-2
abundance: few
d_gene: -
v_gene: TRBV6-2/TRBV6-3
CDR3nt: TGTGCCAGCAGTCTTCCGACCCTCTATGGCTACACCTTC
CDR3aa: CASSLPTLYGYTF

j_gene: TRBJ1-1
abundance: once
d_gene: TRBD1
v_gene: TRBV29-1
CDR3nt: TGCAGCGTTGGGCGGACAGGGTTGAACACTGAAGCTTTCTTT
CDR3aa: CSVGRTGLNTEAFF

j_gene: TRBJ2-1
abundance: -
d_gene: TRBD1
v_gene: TRBV29-1
CDR3nt: TGCAGCGTGAGAGACAGGGAGTGGAATGAGCAGTTCTTC
CDR3aa: CSVRDREWNEQFF

j_gene: TRBJ2-3
abundance: -
d_gene: -
v_gene: TRBV12-3/TRBV12-4
CDR3nt: TGTGCCAGCAGTTTACTAGCCGCAGATACGCAGTATTTT
CDR3aa: CASSLLAADTQYF

j_gene: TRBJ2-7
abundance: -
d_gene: -
v_gene: TRBV6-5
CDR3nt: TGTGCCAGCAGTTACCGGGAAGGTCCCTCCTACGAGCAGTACTTC
CDR3aa: CASSYREGPSYEQYF

j_gene: TRBJ1-5
abundance: -
d_gene: -
v_gene: TRBV4-1
CDR3nt: TGCGCCAGCAGCCAAGTTCCGGGGAGGGCAGGGTTTGATCAGCCCCAGCATTTT
CDR3aa: CASSQVPGRAGFDQPQHF

j_gene: TRBJ1-1
abundance: -
d_gene: -
v_gene: TRBV29-1
CDR3nt: TGCAGCGTTGGGGGTCTGATGAACACTGAAGCTTTCTTT
CDR3aa: CSVGGLMNTEAFF

j_gene: TRBJ2-7
abundance: -
d_gene: -
v_gene: TRBV29-1
CDR3nt: TGCAGCGTCCGGCTCCGTGCAGGAACGGATCCCTCCTACGAGCAGTACTTC
CDR3aa: CSVRLRAGTDPSYEQYF

j_gene: TRBJ2-5
abundance: -
d_gene: TRBD1
v_gene: TRBV29-1
CDR3nt: TGCAGCGTTGAGGACCCCGGGACAGACCCTGGCGAGACCCAGTACTTC
CDR3aa: CSVEDPGTDPGETQYF

j_gene: TRBJ1-5
abundance: -
d_gene: TRBD1
v_gene: TRBV2
CDR3nt: TGTGCCAGCAGTGAACAGGGGGCAGGCAATCAGCCCCAGCATTTT
CDR3aa: CASSEQGAGNQPQHF

j_gene: TRBJ1-1
abundance: -
d_gene: -
v_gene: TRBV29-1
CDR3nt: TGCAGCGCCCGAGGGGGTGTCACGGGATCTGAAGCTTTCTTT
CDR3aa: CSARGGVTGSEAFF

j_gene: TRBJ1-2
abundance: -
d_gene: -
v_gene: TRBV15
CDR3nt: TGTGCCACCAGCAGAGCCTCCCCTTTGGATGGCTACACCTTC
CDR3aa: CATSRASPLDGYTF

j_gene: TRBJ1-1
abundance: -
d_gene: -
v_gene: TRBV29-1
CDR3nt: TGCAGCGCTGGTCGGCCTATGAACACTGAAGCTTTCTTT
CDR3aa: CSAGRPMNTEAFF

j_gene: TRBJ2-7
abundance: -
d_gene: -
v_gene: TRBV5-4
CDR3nt: TGTGCCAGCACATCCGGGACCCAGAGCTCCTACGAGCAGTACTTC
CDR3aa: CASTSGTQSSYEQYF

j_gene: TRBJ1-5
abundance: -
d_gene: -
v_gene: TRBV21-1
CDR3nt: TGTGCCAGCAGCAAAGCAGGGGAGGGAGATCGCAATCAGCCCCAGCATTTT
CDR3aa: CASSKAGEGDRNQPQHF

j_gene: TRBJ2-5
abundance: few
d_gene: -
v_gene: TRBV18
CDR3nt: TGTGCCAGCTCACCCGGACAGAAGACCCAGTACTTC
CDR3aa: CASSPGQKTQYF

j_gene: TRBJ1-1
abundance: -
d_gene: -
v_gene: TRBV7-4
CDR3nt: TGTGCCAGCTCGGGACTTAACACTGAAGCTTTCTTT
CDR3aa: CASSGLNTEAFF

j_gene: TRBJ1-5
abundance: -
d_gene: TRBD1
v_gene: TRBV19
CDR3nt: TGTGCCAGTAGTTCGGGGGGACAGGGGTGGCAGCCCCAGCATTTT
CDR3aa: CASSSGGQGWQPQHF

j_gene: TRBJ2-5
abundance: -
d_gene: TRBD2
v_gene: TRBV4-2
CDR3nt: TGTGCCAGCAGCCAAACGGGACTAGCGAACCAAGAGACCCAGTACTTC
CDR3aa: CASSQTGLANQETQYF